This T cell receptor (beta chain) was identified during a study of PD-1 blockade in mismatch repair-deficient tumors. V was pared by 5 bases and J by 2 bases, with 6 bases between. Germline V gene lookup returns CDR1 MDHEN and CDR2 SYDVKM. CDR3 length equals 12 residues. A remark on this clone: Its antigen is unknown.

Assay used: immunoSEQ multiplex PCR; TCRdb lists only in-frame clones, some missing. The data show tens of thousands of clones, with around 84% seen just once and 2.9% held by the top ten. TCR sequencing covered three patients who responded to pembrolizumab. Study-level results: Rapid post-treatment expansion, then contraction, generally preceding radiologic response, marked tumor-resident clones.

This TCR came from an adult with mismatch repair-deficient cancer. This sample comprised PBMCs, obtained before pembrolizumab treatment. The chain employs TRBV28 and TRBJ1-1; D gene uncertain. CDR3 amino acids: CASSGSNTEAFF. The CDR3 DNA reads TGTGCCAGCAGTGGCAGTAACACTGAAGCTTTCTTT.